These T cell receptor beta chains were read from a single sample in a study of cytomegalovirus exposure and HLA in healthy donors. Clones were sequenced by immunoSEQ multiplex PCR, and TCRdb holds only the in-frame ones, with some missing. The data hold approximately 150,000 clones, with about four fifths observed a single time. Sequenced material: PBMCs. All receptors derive from a man in his forties or fifties in good health and CMV-seropositive. Both conserved end residues are part of each CDR3. D genes are given only for firm matches. Where a row states a size, it is once, few, many or the class of an expanded clone; other rows omit it.

D gene | J gene | V gene | clone size | CDR3 DNA | CDR3 protein
. | TRBJ2-1 | TRBV6-5 | . | TGTGCCAGCAGTTTGTCTGGGGGGTACAATGAGCAGTTCTTC | CASSLSGGYNEQFF
. | TRBJ1-2 | TRBV30 | . | TGTGCCTGGAGTGTCCCGACAGGATATTCGGGAGGCTACACCTTC | CAWSVPTGYSGGYTF
TRBD1 | TRBJ2-1 | TRBV2 | . | TGTGCCAGCAGAGAGAACAGGGGGCGGGGTGAGCAGTTCTTC | CASRENRGRGEQFF
TRBD2 | TRBJ2-3 | TRBV7-9 | . | TGTTCCAGCAGCTTAATGACGACTAGCGGGAGATCAGATACGCAGTATTTT | CSSSLMTTSGRSDTQYF
TRBD2 | TRBJ2-1 | TRBV10-2 | . | TGCGCCAGCTCAAACCCAGCGGGAGGGCCGTATGAGCAGTTCTTC | CASSNPAGGPYEQFF
. | TRBJ2-7 | TRBV27 | . | TGTGCCAGCAGTTCCCGCGGCAATTACGAGCAGTACTTC | CASSSRGNYEQYF
TRBD2 | TRBJ2-1 | TRBV5-4 | . | TGTGCCAGCAGCGTTAGCGGGAACCCCAATGAGCAGTTCTTC | CASSVSGNPNEQFF
. | TRBJ2-7 | TRBV6-1 | . | TGTGCCAGCAGGGAATCCCTTTCTGGGGCGACTCCCTACGAGCAGTACTTC | CASRESLSGATPYEQYF
TRBD2 | TRBJ2-5 | TRBV6-1 | . | TGTGCCAGCAGTGAAAAGGGACTAGAGGCGGAGACCCAGTACTTC | CASSEKGLEAETQYF
. | TRBJ2-2 | TRBV29-1 | . | TGCAGCGTTGAAGACCCGGTGTACACCGGGGAGCTGTTTTTT | CSVEDPVYTGELFF
. | TRBJ1-2 | TRBV7-9 | . | TGTGCCAGCAGCTTAGTCGACAGGAACTTTGGCTACACCTTC | CASSLVDRNFGYTF
. | TRBJ2-3 | TRBV7-9 | few | TGTGCCAGCAGCCCGGAGTCAGATACGCAGTATTTT | CASSPESDTQYF
. | TRBJ2-5 | TRBV6-4 | . | TGTGCCAGCAGTCTCAGGGGCAGTGAGCAGTACTTC | CASSLRGSEQYF
. | TRBJ2-3 | TRBV18 | . | TGTGCCAGCTCATATTCAGGCAGAACAGATACGCAGTATTTT | CASSYSGRTDTQYF
TRBD1 | TRBJ2-7 | TRBV5-6 | . | TGTGCCAGCAGCCCCCGGACAGGGGGGAACGAGCAGTACTTC | CASSPRTGGNEQYF
TRBD1 | TRBJ2-5 | TRBV4-1 | . | TGCGCCAGCAGCCCGGGACAGGGGGTTCAGGTTGGTCAGTACTTC | CASSPGQGVQVGQYF
TRBD1 | TRBJ1-5 | TRBV5-6 | . | TGTGCCAGCAGCTTATGGGACAGGAGGGAGCACCAGCCCCAGCATTTT | CASSLWDRREHQPQHF
. | TRBJ2-1 | TRBV7-2 | . | TGTGCCAGCAGCTTAATGGGGGACACCTACAATGAGCAGTTCTTC | CASSLMGDTYNEQFF
. | TRBJ2-1 | TRBV19 | . | TGTGCCAGTAGTTATAGCTCCTACAATGAGCAGTTCTTC | CASSYSSYNEQFF
. | TRBJ2-5 | TRBV5-1 | . | TGCGCCAGCAGCTGGATGGACGGGGGACGAGAGACCCAGTACTTC | CASSWMDGGRETQYF
TRBD1 | TRBJ1-6 | TRBV11-2 | once | TGTGCCAGCAGCTCTAGGACAGGGGATTCACTCCTCCACTTT | CASSSRTGDSLLHF
. | TRBJ2-7 | TRBV5-6 | . | TGTGCCAGCAGCTTGGGGGCTTACGAGCAGTACTTC | CASSLGAYEQYF
TRBD1 | TRBJ2-1 | TRBV6-5 | . | TGTGCCAGCACCCGGACAGGGGGCAATGAGCAGTTCTTC | CASTRTGGNEQFF
TRBD2 | TRBJ2-1 | TRBV19 | . | TGTGCCAGTAGTATACGCCCATTTTCAGCGGGAGGGCCGGGTAATGAGCAGTTCTTC | CASSIRPFSAGGPGNEQFF
TRBD1 | TRBJ2-2 | TRBV14 | . | TGTGCCAGCAGCCAAGTAGGGGGCCTAACCGGGGAGCTGTTTTTT | CASSQVGGLTGELFF
. | TRBJ1-1 | TRBV9 | . | TGTGCCAGCAGTGCGGATCGGGGGTTTAACACTGAAGCTTTCTTT | CASSADRGFNTEAFF
. | TRBJ1-6 | TRBV6-5 | . | TGTGCCAGCAGTCGCCGGGACACCAATTCACCCCTCCACTTT | CASSRRDTNSPLHF
. | TRBJ1-6 | TRBV10-2 | . | TGCGCCAGTTTAAACAGGAGATTTAGGAATTCACCCCTCCACTTT | CASLNRRFRNSPLHF
TRBD2 | TRBJ2-7 | TRBV10-1 | . | TGCGCCACCGACCAAGGACTAGCGGGCTCCTACGAGCAGTACTTC | CATDQGLAGSYEQYF
TRBD1 | TRBJ2-2 | TRBV6-4 | . | TGTGCCAGCAGGGGACAGGGGGCTGAAACCGGGGAGCTGTTTTTT | CASRGQGAETGELFF
TRBD1 | TRBJ1-1 | TRBV6-1 | . | TGTGCCAGCAGTGAAGCGGGGACAGGGATCGCTGAAGCTTTCTTT | CASSEAGTGIAEAFF
TRBD2 | TRBJ2-3 | TRBV7-9 | . | TGTGCCAGCAGACCCGGATTTAGCGGGAGAACTAGCACAGATACGCAGTATTTT | CASRPGFSGRTSTDTQYF
. | TRBJ2-1 | TRBV7-9 | . | TGTGCCAGCAGCTCGATCGAGACTAGCTACAATGAGCAGTTCTTC | CASSSIETSYNEQFF
. | TRBJ2-7 | TRBV6-1 | . | TGTGCCAGCAGTGAGAGACAAACGAGCTCCTACGAGCAGTACTTC | CASSERQTSSYEQYF
. | TRBJ1-2 | TRBV28 | . | TGTGCCAGCAGACAGCTAAATAGGGGGGGGTTGAGAGCTAACTATGGCTACACCTTC | CASRQLNRGGLRANYGYTF
TRBD1 | TRBJ1-2 | TRBV28 | . | TGTGCCAGCAGTCGAGGGACAGGGGGTTCGGGGGGCTACACCTTC | CASSRGTGGSGGYTF
. | TRBJ2-1 | TRBV6-4 | . | TGTGCCAGCAGCCCACAGGACGGGTACAATGAGCAGTTCTTC | CASSPQDGYNEQFF
. | TRBJ1-3 | TRBV28 | . | TGTGCCAGCAGTTCCGCCGGCGGACATCTAGGAAACACCATATATTTT | CASSSAGGHLGNTIYF
. | TRBJ1-1 | TRBV10-2 | . | TGCGCCAGCAAGTCCAGGGAGGGGACTGAAGCTTTCTTT | CASKSREGTEAFF
TRBD2 | TRBJ2-7 | TRBV5-1 | . | TGCGCCAGCAGCTTGACTAGCGGCCCAGGGGAGCAGTACTTC | CASSLTSGPGEQYF